This entry lists 21 T cell receptor beta chains sequenced from one sample in a study of identical twins. One entry per CDR3 protein results from TCRdb running MiXCR on the 5' RACE reads. The sample includes 600,000 to 850,000 distinct CDR3 sequences, around a sixth of them seen just once. These same data were also listed under a study on T cells expressing NK-cell markers.

The sample was PBMCs. These receptors originate from a woman in her late teens or twenties in good health.

This clonotype came up a few times. V is TRBV20-1 and J is TRBJ2-1, with a weak D call TRBD2 (6 bases). V lost 5 bases and J lost 9, with 14 bases in between. CDR3 length: 12 residues. The germline V gene encodes CDR1 DFQATT and CDR2 SNEGSKA (reference sequence). CDR3 bases: TGCAGTGCTCCGGGCGACGGGGGTGAGCAGTTCTTC. This translates into CSAPGDGGEQFF.

This rearrangement joins TRBV12-3 or TRBV12-4 to TRBJ2-7; 12 bases are a match to TRBD1. After removal of 5 bases from V and 9 bases from J, the junction contained 5 bases not matched to a gene. This CDR3 contains 13 residues. In DNA form, the CDR3 reads TGTGCCAGCAGTCCGGGACAGGGGGCTGGGCAGTACTTC. Encoded protein: CASSPGQGAGQYF.

A few counts support this clonotype. J is TRBJ2-5 and V is TRBV2, with 13 bases lining up with TRBD2. V was pared by 4 bases and J by 5 bases, with 4 bases of the junction left unmatched. From germline, CDR1 is SNHLY and CDR2 FYNNEI. This CDR3 is 15 amino acids long. CDR3 sequence reads: CASSATSGRSETQYF. In DNA form, the CDR3 reads TGTGCCAGCAGTGCGACTAGCGGGAGGTCGGAGACCCAGTACTTC.

In its sample, this clonotype was seen a few times. The J gene is TRBJ2-3, the V gene TRBV3-1, with 14 bases identical to TRBD2. The CDR3 is made up of 19 amino acids. J was trimmed by 3 bases and V by 4 bases; bases with no gene match: 12. Germline V gene data show CDR1 as LGHDT and CDR2 as YNNKEL (reference sequence). CDR3 in DNA: TGTGCCAGCAGCCGAGGGACTAGCGGGGGCCCAAGGACAACAGATACGCAGTATTTT. It is translated as CASSRGTSGGPRTTDTQYF.

This clonotype was seen only a few times. This chain links TRBV5-5 with TRBJ2-3; TRBD1 is a possible D gene (6 bases). Looked up from germline, CDR1 is SGHKS and CDR2 is YYEKEE (reference sequence). The germline V and J ends were trimmed by 2 bases and 3 bases, with 16 bases remaining between them. This CDR3 has 16 amino acids. The CDR3 reads CASSFRSGQNTDTQYF. Here the CDR3 DNA reads TGTGCCAGCAGCTTCCGGAGCGGACAGAATACAGATACGCAGTATTTT.

This clonotype is medium-sized by share. The chain is built from TRBV6-4 and TRBJ2-1; 7 bases are shared with TRBD2. The germline V gene encodes CDR1 MRHNA and CDR2 SNTAGT. Trimming at V came to 0 bases and at J to 0 bases, leaving 2 bases not matched to a gene. CDR3 length equals 16 residues. The CDR3: CASSDSWTSSYNEQFF. CDR3 in DNA: TGTGCCAGCAGTGACTCCTGGACTAGCTCCTACAATGAGCAGTTCTTC.

This chain joins TRBV12-3 or TRBV12-4 and TRBJ2-7, with D possibly matching TRBD2 (5 bases). The CDR3 has 16 amino acids. V was clipped by 6 bases and J by 4 bases, with 22 bases between them. The CDR3, as DNA: TGTGCCAGCAGCCCCATTTTGAGCGGATCGCTTTACGAGCAGTACTTC. As protein: CASSPILSGSLYEQYF.

This clonotype was recorded many times. The chain recombines TRBV5-1 with TRBJ2-2, with 7 bases aligning to TRBD1. This CDR3 region has 15 residues. Germline V gives CDR1 SGHRS, CDR2 YFSETQ. V lost 7 bases and J lost 1; bases outside the gene matches: 7. CDR3 loop: CASGSRQGNTGELFF. As DNA, the CDR3 is TGCGCCAGCGGCTCCAGACAGGGGAACACCGGGGAGCTGTTTTTT.

The chain has TRBV18 and TRBJ1-2, with a tentative D call TRBD1 (6 bases). CDR3 length: 15 amino acids. Trimming removed 6 bases at V and 2 bases at J, with 16 bases between. The germline V gene has CDR1 KGHSH and CDR2 LQKENI. CDR3 amino acids: CASSLQGRGNYGYTF. CDR3 sequence (DNA): TGTGCCAGCTCCCTACAGGGCAGGGGCAACTATGGCTACACCTTC. Complete variable domain (other parts from reference TRBV18 and TRBJ1-2): NAGVMQNPRHLVRRRGQEARLRCSPMKGHSHVYWYRQLPEEGLKFMVYLQKENIIDESGMPKERFSAEFPKEGPSILRIQQVVRGDSAAYFCASSLQGRGNYGYTFGSGTRLTVV.

The rearrangement joins TRBV7-9 to TRBJ2-3; D gene unclear. With 5 bases removed from V and 4 bases from J, the gap between germline ends came to 10 bases. The CDR3 covers 13 residues. The germline gives CDR1 SEHNR, CDR2 FQNEAQ (reference sequence). Here the CDR3 reads CASSLLQSDTQYF. DNA of the CDR3: TGTGCCAGCAGCCTATTACAGTCAGATACGCAGTATTTT. Complete variable domain (other parts from reference TRBV7-9 and TRBJ2-3): DTGVSQNPRHKITKRGQNVTFRCDPISEHNRLYWYRQTLGQGPEFLTYFQNEAQLEKSRLLSDRFSAERPKGSFSTLEIQRTEQGDSAMYLCASSLLQSDTQYFGPGTRLTVL.

Concerning this clonotype itself: One end of the junction varies from germline; a read error may be responsible. In nucleotides, the CDR3 is TGTGTCAGCAGCAATCGGGAGACCCAGTACTTC. Translated, it gives CVSSNRETQYF. V usage is TRBV12-3 or TRBV12-4 and J usage is TRBJ2-5; D ambiguous. The CDR3 is 11 residues long.

The chain recombines TRBV12-3 or TRBV12-4 with TRBJ2-1, with D perhaps being TRBD1 or TRBD2 (7 bases each). V was trimmed by 4 bases and J by 6 bases, leaving 19 bases between them. The CDR3 has 16 amino acids. Here the CDR3 reads CASSWGGGKGPNEQFF. As DNA, the CDR3 is TGTGCCAGCAGTTGGGGAGGGGGCAAAGGGCCCAATGAGCAGTTCTTC.

This clonotype has more than one count but fewer than ten. The chain carries TRBV10-3 and TRBJ2-2; D is perhaps TRBD1 (6 bases). CDR3 length: 16 residues. V was shortened by 6 bases and J by 6 bases, with 20 bases between the two germline ends. CDR1 ENHRY and CDR2 SYGVKD come from the germline V gene. The CDR3 DNA follows: TGTGCCATCAGCCCCTTAGGGGGATCTCGGTCCGGGGAGCTGTTTTTT. Translating gives CAISPLGGSRSGELFF.

The chain employs TRBV20-1 and TRBJ2-7, with 9 bases that match TRBD2. CDR3 size: 13 residues. Germline CDR1 and CDR2: DFQATT and SNEGSKA (reference sequence). J was trimmed by 2 bases and V by 6 bases; bases with no gene match: 5. The CDR3 DNA is TGCAGTGCCCCCCTAGCGGGGACCTACGAGCAGTACTTC. Protein: CSAPLAGTYEQYF.

This clonotype came up a few times. This chain connects TRBV5-1 to TRBJ2-7; D may correspond to TRBD1 or TRBD2 (6 bases each). This CDR3 is 16 amino acids long. CDR1 is SGHRS and CDR2 is YFSETQ in the germline V gene. V lost 1 base, J lost 0 bases, and 14 bases lay in between. The CDR3 DNA follows: TGCGCCAGCAGCTTGTCCCGGGGGCCCTCCTCCTACGAGCAGTACTTC. Translating it yields CASSLSRGPSSYEQYF.

This clonotype showed up just a few times. The chain links TRBV11-2 to TRBJ2-3, with no clear D. CDR1 and CDR2 (germline): SGHAT, FQNNGV. The CDR3 runs 13 residues. The V and J ends lost 0 bases and 4 bases respectively, with 5 bases between them. The chain's CDR3 is CASSLDAADTQYF. CDR3 coding DNA: TGTGCCAGCAGCTTAGATGCTGCAGATACGCAGTATTTT.

V is TRBV7-9 and J is TRBJ1-4; maybe TRBD1 (6 bases). V lost 4 bases and J 8 bases, leaving 14 bases between the germline ends. Per germline, CDR1 SEHNR and CDR2 FQNEAQ (reference sequence). This CDR3 comprises 14 residues. The CDR3 DNA is TGTGCCAGCAGCTCTACAGGGTTGCGCGAAAAACTGTTTTTT. Residues: CASSSTGLREKLFF.

This clonotype was observed at least ten times. This chain links TRBV20-1 with TRBJ2-3; 10 bases fit TRBD2. Germline-derived CDR1 and CDR2 are DFQATT and SNEGSKA (reference sequence). The CDR3 is 18 amino acids. J was trimmed by 5 bases and V by 3 bases; bases with no gene match: 17. This chain's CDR3 is CSASRLAGAIGVEDTQYF. The DNA for the CDR3 is TGCAGTGCTAGTCGGCTAGCGGGAGCAATTGGTGTAGAAGATACGCAGTATTTT.

This clonotype was seen a handful of times. V and J are TRBV12-5 and TRBJ1-4, with D hard to call. Germline V gene lookup returns CDR1 LGHNT and CDR2 FRNRAP. The CDR3 extends over 15 amino acids. With 4 bases removed from V and 8 bases from J, the gap between germline ends came to 17 bases. CDR3 residues: CASGSPQGVGEKLFF. The CDR3 bases are TGTGCTAGTGGTTCACCCCAAGGAGTCGGCGAAAAACTGTTTTTT.

This clonotype was found a few times. This sequence joins TRBV5-1 and TRBJ2-3; D ambiguous. V lost 0 bases and J 0 bases, leaving 8 bases between the germline ends. CDR3 size: 15 residues. Germline V gene lookup returns CDR1 SGHRS and CDR2 YFSETQ. The CDR3 here is CASSLDTVSTDTQYF. The CDR3 bases are TGCGCCAGCAGCTTGGATACTGTTAGCACAGATACGCAGTATTTT.

The rearrangement uses TRBV10-3 and TRBJ2-3; 7 positions agree with TRBD2. This CDR3 is built from 15 residues. Germline V gives CDR1 ENHRY, CDR2 SYGVKD. V shed 7 bases, J shed 4 bases, and the junction held 11 bases outside the gene matches. CDR3 coding DNA: TGTGCCATCACCGTTGGAAGCGGGGTCGCAGATACGCAGTATTTT. This encodes CAITVGSGVADTQYF.